Listed below are T cell receptor beta chains from one sample, sequenced in a study of blood T cell repertoires in COVID-19. Profiled with immunoSEQ multiplex PCR; TCRdb holds only in-frame clones, not every one. The sample includes tens of thousands of clones, over 80% of them seen just once. The sequenced material came from peripheral blood. The receptors shown here come from a woman aged 65 to 85 with acute or convalescent COVID-19. Each CDR3 is given with its conserved first and last residue. The D gene is left open where the match is weak. Only part of the rows carry a size: once, few, many, or a class if the clone is expanded.

j_call,d_call,v_call,clone_size,cdr3_aa,cdr3_nt
TRBJ1-4,TRBD1,TRBV5-6,.,CASSDFLGTGEKLFF,TGTGCCAGCAGCGATTTTCTCGGGACAGGGGAAAAACTGTTTTTT
TRBJ1-2,.,TRBV5-1,once,CASSLNYSPNYGYTF,TGCGCCAGCAGCTTGAATTACAGCCCTAACTATGGCTACACCTTC
TRBJ1-2,.,TRBV19,.,CASGGTYYGYTF,TGTGCCAGTGGGGGGACCTACTATGGCTACACCTTC
TRBJ2-7,TRBD1,TRBV29-1,few,CSGRDRVLYEQYF,TGCAGCGGCCGAGACAGGGTTCTCTACGAGCAGTACTTC
TRBJ1-2,.,TRBV19,.,CASSRGQKGNNGYTF,TGTGCCAGTAGTAGAGGACAGAAAGGAAATAATGGCTACACCTTC
TRBJ2-7,TRBD2,TRBV10-3,.,CAISVRGLAGDFPSNVFYEQYF,TGTGCCATCAGTGTCAGGGGACTAGCGGGGGACTTTCCTAGCAATGTCTTCTACGAGCAGTACTTC
TRBJ2-7,.,TRBV2,.,CASSEMASSYEQYF,TGTGCCAGCAGTGAAATGGCCAGCTCCTACGAGCAGTACTTC
TRBJ1-2,TRBD1,TRBV3-1/TRBV3-2,.,CASSKPAGGNYGYTF,TGTGCCAGCAGCAAGCCAGCAGGGGGAAACTATGGCTACACCTTC
TRBJ1-3,.,TRBV19,few,CASSIGGSGNTIYF,TGTGCCAGTAGTATTGGCGGTTCTGGAAACACCATATATTTT
TRBJ2-7,.,TRBV20-1,once,CSAQGRNEQYF,TGCAGTGCGCAGGGTAGGAACGAGCAGTACTTC
TRBJ2-2,.,TRBV18,once,CASSGPRAATGELFF,TGTGCCAGCTCAGGACCGCGGGCGGCCACCGGGGAGCTGTTTTTT
TRBJ2-3,TRBD2,TRBV3-1/TRBV3-2,.,CASSQASRGYTDTQYF,TGTGCCAGCAGCCAAGCGTCGCGGGGGTACACAGATACGCAGTATTTT
TRBJ1-1,.,TRBV11-3,.,CASSLVGVMNTEAFF,TGTGCCAGCAGCTTAGTAGGGGTAATGAACACTGAAGCTTTCTTT
TRBJ1-2,.,TRBV2,.,CASSDGVYGYTF,TGTGCCAGCAGCGACGGAGTCTATGGCTACACCTTC
TRBJ2-3,TRBD2,TRBV9,.,CASSVALADTDTQYF,TGTGCCAGCAGCGTAGCACTAGCGGACACAGATACGCAGTATTTT
TRBJ2-7,.,TRBV18,.,CASSPDIRYEQYF,TGTGCCAGCTCACCGGACATCCGCTACGAGCAGTACTTC
TRBJ2-1,TRBD1,TRBV7-3,.,CASSSRQGGSEQFF,TGTGCCAGCAGCTCACGACAGGGCGGCAGCGAGCAGTTCTTC
TRBJ2-3,.,TRBV24-1,.,CATSGTLTDTQYF,TGTGCCACCAGTGGGACTCTCACAGATACGCAGTATTTT
TRBJ2-7,TRBD2,TRBV3-1/TRBV3-2,.,CASSPSVRSGGSYEQYF,TGTGCCAGCAGCCCCTCAGTCCGTAGCGGGGGTTCCTACGAGCAGTACTTC
TRBJ1-1,.,TRBV6-1,.,CASSELNPRTEAFF,TGTGCCAGCAGTGAGTTAAACCCCAGGACTGAAGCTTTCTTT
TRBJ2-1,.,TRBV4-1,few,CASSGMQGPYNEQFF,TGCGCCAGCAGCGGAATGCAGGGGCCCTACAATGAGCAGTTCTTC
TRBJ2-7,TRBD1,TRBV11-2,.,CASSFPGQGSVYEQYF,TGTGCCAGCAGCTTTCCGGGACAGGGGTCGGTCTACGAGCAGTACTTC
TRBJ2-3,.,TRBV7-9,few,CASTLRGGVSTDTQYF,TGTGCCAGCACCCTGAGGGGCGGGGTAAGCACAGATACGCAGTATTTT
TRBJ2-5,.,TRBV11-2,.,CASSLITGTLQVPQYF,TGTGCCAGCAGCTTAATTACAGGGACCTTGCAAGTACCCCAGTACTTC
TRBJ1-1,TRBD1,TRBV15,once,CATSYDRETEAFF,TGTGCCACCAGCTATGACAGGGAGACTGAAGCTTTCTTT
TRBJ2-5,.,TRBV2,.,CASEGLGRLSQYF,TGTGCCAGCGAGGGACTTGGACGTCTGAGCCAGTACTTC
TRBJ2-1,.,TRBV10-1,.,CASSDSQGRSDEQFF,TGCGCCAGCAGTGACTCCCAGGGGCGATCGGATGAGCAGTTCTTC
TRBJ1-4,TRBD1,TRBV5-6,.,CASSWTRTGATNEKLFF,TGTGCCAGCAGCTGGACGAGGACAGGTGCAACTAATGAAAAACTGTTTTTT
TRBJ1-1,.,TRBV7-6,.,CASSHHVALNTEAFF,TGTGCCAGCAGCCACCACGTAGCACTGAACACTGAAGCTTTCTTT
TRBJ1-2,.,TRBV2,.,CASSGRLKGNYGYTF,TGTGCCAGCAGTGGGAGATTGAAGGGGAACTATGGCTACACCTTC
TRBJ2-1,TRBD1,TRBV6-5,.,CASRTTGYEQFF,TGTGCCAGCAGGACGACAGGGTATGAGCAGTTCTTC
TRBJ1-5,.,TRBV7-3,.,CASSFTWGQPQHF,TGTGCCAGCAGCTTTACGTGGGGCCAGCCCCAGCATTTT
TRBJ1-2,.,TRBV7-8,.,CASNPTGINYGYTF,TGTGCCAGCAACCCCACAGGGATTAACTATGGCTACACCTTC
TRBJ1-5,TRBD1,TRBV5-1,.,CASSFGTGNQPQHF,TGCGCCAGCAGCTTTGGGACAGGCAATCAGCCCCAGCATTTT
TRBJ2-3,.,TRBV13,.,CASSRQADTQYF,TGTGCCAGCAGCCGGCAGGCAGATACGCAGTATTTT
TRBJ1-2,TRBD1,TRBV18,.,CASSPSTGNYGYTF,TGTGCCAGCTCACCATCGACAGGGAACTATGGCTACACCTTC
TRBJ2-3,.,TRBV11-2,.,CASSLWQGRDTQYF,TGTGCCAGCAGCTTATGGCAGGGGCGCGATACGCAGTATTTT
TRBJ2-3,TRBD2,TRBV6-2/TRBV6-3,.,CASTYSGGGTDTQYF,TGTGCCAGCACTTATAGCGGGGGGGGCACAGATACGCAGTATTTT
TRBJ2-5,.,TRBV28,.,CASRTMTEETQYF,TGTGCCAGCAGGACAATGACAGAAGAGACCCAGTACTTC
TRBJ1-2,.,TRBV28,once,CASSFQGTGTF,TGTGCCAGCAGTTTTCAGGGTACCGGCACCTTC
TRBJ1-2,.,TRBV6-5,.,CASSYSIGENYGYTF,TGTGCCAGCAGTTACTCGATCGGGGAGAACTATGGCTACACCTTC
TRBJ1-5,.,TRBV27,once,CASSAGRVHQPQHF,TGTGCCAGCAGTGCCGGGAGGGTGCATCAGCCCCAGCATTTT
TRBJ1-5,.,TRBV23-1,.,CASSRAGQPQHF,TGCGCCAGCAGTCGAGCGGGCCAGCCCCAGCATTTT
TRBJ1-3,.,TRBV9,.,CASSPTGDSGNTIYF,TGTGCCAGCAGCCCCACAGGAGACTCTGGAAACACCATATATTTT
TRBJ1-2,TRBD1,TRBV20-1,.,CSASPGTGSYGYTF,TGCAGTGCTAGTCCCGGGACAGGGAGCTATGGCTACACCTTC
TRBJ2-3,.,TRBV21-1,.,CASSVRTSGVTTDTQYF,TGTGCCAGCAGCGTCCGGACTAGCGGGGTGACCACAGATACGCAGTATTTT
TRBJ1-2,.,TRBV9,.,CASSRGGRIDGYTF,TGTGCCAGCAGCCGGGGGGGTAGGATTGATGGCTACACCTTC
TRBJ1-6,.,TRBV11-2,.,CASSLTAALHF,TGTGCCAGCAGCTTAACGGCGGCCCTCCACTTT